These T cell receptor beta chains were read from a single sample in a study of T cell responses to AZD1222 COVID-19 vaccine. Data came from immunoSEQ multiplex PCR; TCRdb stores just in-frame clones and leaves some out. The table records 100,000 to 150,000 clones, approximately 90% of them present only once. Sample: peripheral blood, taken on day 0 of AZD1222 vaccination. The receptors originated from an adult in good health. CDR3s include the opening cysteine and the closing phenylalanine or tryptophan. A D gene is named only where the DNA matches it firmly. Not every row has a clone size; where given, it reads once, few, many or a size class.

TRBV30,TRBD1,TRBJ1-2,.,TGTGCCTGGACCCCGGACAGGGTGGGTGGCTACACCTTC,CAWTPDRVGGYTF
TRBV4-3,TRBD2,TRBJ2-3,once,TGCGCCAGCAGCCAAGATCCTACTAGCGGGGTAACTAGCACAGATACGCAGTATTTT,CASSQDPTSGVTSTDTQYF
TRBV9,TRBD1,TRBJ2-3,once,TGTGCCAGCAGCAGGGACAGTATGACAGATACGCAGTATTTT,CASSRDSMTDTQYF
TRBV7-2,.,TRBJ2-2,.,TGTGCCAGCAGCTTAGTAGGGGGGTTCACCGGGGAGCTGTTTTTT,CASSLVGGFTGELFF
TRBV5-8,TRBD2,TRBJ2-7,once,TGTGCCAGCAGCTTGGAGCGGGGGATCCATGACGAGCAGTACTTC,CASSLERGIHDEQYF
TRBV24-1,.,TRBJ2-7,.,TGTGCCACCAGTGACGGACCGACTACTGGCTACGAGCAGTACTTC,CATSDGPTTGYEQYF
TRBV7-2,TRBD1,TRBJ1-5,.,TGTGCCAGCAGCTTAGAGGTGACAGGGTCTCGGCATTTT,CASSLEVTGSRHF
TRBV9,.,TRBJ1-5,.,TGTGCCAGCAGCCCTGGGGGATTCAATCAGCCCCAGCATTTT,CASSPGGFNQPQHF
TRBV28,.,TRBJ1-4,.,TGTGCCAGCAACCCACCCGGGACGGGTCAAAAACTGTTTTTT,CASNPPGTGQKLFF
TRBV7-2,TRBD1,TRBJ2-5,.,TGTGCCAGCAGCCCGCAGGGGGCCAAAGAGACCCAGTACTTC,CASSPQGAKETQYF
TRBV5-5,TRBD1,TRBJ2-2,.,TGTGCCAGCAGCTTGTGGGACAGCACTGGGTCCGGGGAGCTGTTTTTT,CASSLWDSTGSGELFF
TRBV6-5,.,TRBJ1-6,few,TGTGTCCCGGGGGGAGGATCACCCCTCCACTTT,CVPGGGSPLHF
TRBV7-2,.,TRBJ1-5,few,TGTGCCAGCAGCCCAAGGTTTCGGGAGAGCTTCAATCAGCCCCAGCATTTT,CASSPRFRESFNQPQHF
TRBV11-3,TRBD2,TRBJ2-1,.,TGTGCCAGCAGCCCCTACGTTAGTCTAGCGGGTTCTCAAGAGGATGAGCAGTTCTTC,CASSPYVSLAGSQEDEQFF
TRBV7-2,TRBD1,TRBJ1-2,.,TGTGCCAGCAGCTTATCGACAGGGATTTATGGCTACACCTTC,CASSLSTGIYGYTF
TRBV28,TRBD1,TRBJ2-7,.,TGTGCCAGCAGTTTAGGACAGGGGGCCGGTTGGTTGTCCTACGAGCAGTACTTC,CASSLGQGAGWLSYEQYF
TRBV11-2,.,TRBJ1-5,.,TGTGCCAGCAGCCCAGGGACGTATAATATCAATCAGCCCCAGCATTTT,CASSPGTYNINQPQHF
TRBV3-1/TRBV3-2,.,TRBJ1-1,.,TGTGCCAGCAGCCATAGTGACAGAGCGAACACTGAAGCTTTCTTT,CASSHSDRANTEAFF
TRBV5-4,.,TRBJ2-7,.,TGTGCCAGCAGCTTGGACGTGGGCGCCTACGAGCAGTACTTC,CASSLDVGAYEQYF
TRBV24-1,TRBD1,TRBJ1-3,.,TGTGCCACCAGTGAGACAGGGGCAGGAAACACCATATATTTT,CATSETGAGNTIYF
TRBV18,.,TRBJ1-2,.,TGTGCCAGCTCACCAGGGTTGATAGGAGCTAACTATGGCTACACCTTC,CASSPGLIGANYGYTF
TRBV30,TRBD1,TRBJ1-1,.,TGTGCCTGGAGTGCCCCCGGACAGGGTATCACTGAAGCTTTCTTT,CAWSAPGQGITEAFF